This T cell receptor beta chain was found in a study of T cells expressing NK-cell markers. Study-level information: Beta-chain profiling covered CD3+CD56+NKG2C+, CD3+CD56+NKG2C- and CD3+CD56-NKG2C+ sorted subsets.

On this clonotype: Its antigen is not identified.

Germline V CDR1 and CDR2: SGHDT, YYEEEE. CDR3 length equals 14 residues. Study-wide results and limits: For several donors, the dominant NKG2C+ clonotypes made up about 1.0-8% of their CD8+ T cells.

TCRdb reanalyzed the 5' RACE reads, giving one entry per CDR3 protein sequence and no DNA. Listed are approximately 460,000 distinct CDR3 sequences; 7.3% falls within the top ten. J is TRBJ1-1 and V is TRBV5-6. This sequence originates from a woman aged 18 to 75 in good health. Sequencing was carried out using blood T cells: a sorted CD56 or NKG2C T cell subset, CD4+ or CD8+ T cells, or bulk PBMC T cells (not recorded which). This CDR3 reads CASSLGTLRTEAFF.